This TCR beta chain emerged from a study of cytomegalovirus exposure and HLA in healthy donors. Study-wide findings and caveats: As a later analysis showed, a missense DCLRE1C variant was linked to trimming of TCR beta V- and J-genes. Likely technical artifact: a cluster of highly shared sequence variants. Specific recognition of CMV antigens was confirmed in vitro for a few chains (all CMV-associated).

The study sampled nominally healthy donors, though unrecorded immune exposures were likely. This clone appeared once. Its antigen is currently unknown. The PCR employed 60 Vbeta primers together with 13 Jbeta primers. This table comes from immunoSEQ multiplex PCR, and its TCRdb copy is limited to in-frame clones, with some not included. The sample has some 200,000 clones; roughly 80% are singletons. The CDR3 length is 15 residues. CDR1 MNHNY and CDR2 SVGAGI come from the germline V gene (reference sequence). The V and J ends lost 0 bases and 7 bases respectively, with 12 bases between them. Sequencing was carried out using PBMCs. The clonotype originates from a woman under 30 in good health and CMV-seronegative. The chain carries TRBV6-6 and TRBJ2-2; maybe TRBD2 (5 bases). CDR3: CASSYSRVVLGELFF. CDR3 bases: TGTGCCAGCAGTTACTCGAGGGTCGTCCTCGGGGAGCTGTTTTTT.